The 22 T cell receptor beta chains below come from one sample, sequenced in a study of shared clonotypes between healthy human individuals. Measured with immunoSEQ multiplex PCR; TCRdb has only the in-frame clones, and not every one. The table lists roughly 1,000,000 clones, around 78% of them singletons. Specimen: memory CD4+ T cells from PBMCs. The subset denotes: CD45RA-negative fraction. Receptors were obtained from a man younger than 35 in good health. Some clones in this sample may be carry-over from other donors' samples.

This clone appeared a single time. The rearrangement joins TRBV18 to TRBJ1-1; D uncertain. Germline CDR1 reads KGHSH; CDR2 reads LQKENI. Trimming removed 2 bases from V and 3 bases from J, with 13 bases in between. The CDR3 length is 15 residues. The CDR3 nucleotides read TGTGCCAGCTCACCAACGGGAGGTTGGGACACTGAAGCTTTCTTT. Translating it yields CASSPTGGWDTEAFF.

The genes are TRBV5-4 and TRBJ2-2; possible D gene TRBD1, 6 bases. The length of the CDR3 is 16 residues. Germline lookup yields CDR1 SGHNT and CDR2 YYREEE (reference sequence). Trimming removed 4 bases at V and 5 bases at J, with 18 bases between. The CDR3 here is CASSAVEGGSTGELFF. In DNA, the CDR3 is TGTGCCAGCAGCGCGGTGGAAGGGGGTTCTACCGGGGAGCTGTTTTTT.

The V and J genes are TRBV2 and TRBJ2-1, with 9 bases aligning to TRBD2. Germline lookup yields CDR1 SNHLY and CDR2 FYNNEI. The V gene end was trimmed by 1 base and the J gene end by 0 bases; junction bases not matched to a gene: 16. The CDR3 consists of 21 residues. Written as DNA, the CDR3 is TGTGCCAGCAGTGAAGGGCTAGCGGGAATGCTGGGCCCATCCTCCTACAATGAGCAGTTCTTC. It codes for CASSEGLAGMLGPSSYNEQFF.

V and J are TRBV28 and TRBJ1-2, with TRBD1 identical over 9 bases. The CDR3 has 16 residues. The germline V gene has CDR1 MDHEN and CDR2 SYDVKM. V shed 4 bases and J 5 bases; nucleotides not matched to a gene: 11. CDR3 sequence (DNA): TGTGCCAGCAGTTCTCCGGGACAGGGAGGGCAGTATGGCTACACCTTC. Translating gives CASSSPGQGGQYGYTF.

The rearrangement joins TRBV5-1 to TRBJ2-1; 8 positions match TRBD2. J was trimmed by 6 bases and V by 7 bases; bases with no gene match: 9. There are 14 residues in the CDR3. The V gene's germline CDR1 is SGHRS and CDR2 YFSETQ. This CDR3 is CASYISAGANEQFF. CDR3 in DNA: TGCGCCAGCTACATCTCAGCGGGAGCCAATGAGCAGTTCTTC.

This rearrangement joins TRBV5-6 to TRBJ2-1, with D uncertain. This CDR3 is 11 amino acids long. Germline CDR1 is SGHDT and CDR2 is YYEEEE. V lost 4 bases to trimming and J lost 11 bases, with 10 bases between them. Written as DNA, the CDR3 is TGTGCCAGCAGCCCTACCCCCCAGCAGTTCTTC. It specifies CASSPTPQQFF.

This chain joins TRBV4-2 and TRBJ2-2, with a tentative D call TRBD1 (7 bases). Germline values: CDR1 LGHNA, CDR2 YNFKEQ. The CDR3 has 15 amino acids. Trimming left V 1 base short and J 4 bases short, with 10 bases between. CDR3 DNA: TGTGCCAGCAGCCAAGTCAGGGGGGTCACCGGGGAGCTGTTTTTT. This encodes CASSQVRGVTGELFF.

The chain carries TRBV19 and TRBJ1-2; D gene unclear. V was clipped by 5 bases and J by 8 bases, with 24 bases between them. The CDR3 length is 16 residues. The V gene's germline CDR1 is LNHDA and CDR2 SQIVND (reference sequence). CDR3 protein: CASSHPPGLALGGYTF. The DNA for the CDR3 is TGTGCCAGTAGTCATCCCCCGGGCCTCGCTTTGGGAGGCTACACCTTC. Full variable domain (outside the CDR3, taken from reference TRBV19 and TRBJ1-2): DGGITQSPKYLFRKEGQNVTLSCEQNLNHDAMYWYRQDPGQGLRLIYYSQIVNDFQKGDIAEGYSVSREKKESFPLTVTSAQKNPTAFYLCASSHPPGLALGGYTFGSGTRLTVV.

This clone has a handful of counts. Other DNA sequences within the sample encode an identical CDR3. The rearrangement uses TRBV29-1 and TRBJ1-1, with D possibly being TRBD1 (5 bases). This CDR3 has 13 residues. Germline loops: CDR1 SQVTM, CDR2 ANQGSEA. V gave up 3 bases and J gave up 1 base, with 9 bases separating them. The CDR3 DNA reads as TGCAGCGTTGAGGAGCAGGGGAACACTGAAGCTTTCTTT. As protein: CSVEEQGNTEAFF.

The chain combines TRBV5-1 with TRBJ2-3, with TRBD1 matching over 9 bases. The CDR3 totals 15 residues. V shed 3 bases, J shed 2 bases, and the junction held 4 bases outside the gene matches. Germline V CDR1 and CDR2: SGHRS, YFSETQ. This CDR3 is CASSSRTGDTDTQYF. In DNA, the CDR3 is TGCGCCAGCAGCTCGAGGACAGGGGACACAGATACGCAGTATTTT.

The genes are TRBV30 and TRBJ2-5; either TRBD1 or TRBD2 may fit D (5 bases each). V lost 4 bases and J lost 0, with 9 bases in between. The CDR3 length is 13 residues. Germline CDR1 reads GTSNPN; CDR2 reads SVGIG (reference sequence). DNA of the CDR3: TGTGCCTGGACGGGACGGAACCAAGAGACCCAGTACTTC. Amino acid sequence: CAWTGRNQETQYF.

This chain joins TRBV4-3 and TRBJ2-3; no firm D call. CDR1 and CDR2 (germline): LGHNA, YSLEER. Trimming pared 4 bases from V and 0 bases from J, leaving 8 bases between. The CDR3 sequence is 14 residues long. The DNA for the CDR3 is TGCGCCAGCAGCCCCCCGTACAGCACAGATACGCAGTATTTT. Translated, it gives CASSPPYSTDTQYF.

This chain uses TRBV29-1 with TRBJ1-4; TRBD1 agrees at 7 bases. The CDR3 loop spans 12 amino acids. From germline, CDR1 is SQVTM and CDR2 ANQGSEA. V was pared by 6 bases and J by 12 bases, with 10 bases of the junction left unmatched. The CDR3 is CSVASGGRELFF. CDR3 sequence (DNA): TGCAGCGTAGCTTCAGGGGGTCGAGAACTGTTTTTT.

This chain joins TRBV7-2 and TRBJ2-3; no reliable D call. Trimming pared 0 bases from V and 10 bases from J, leaving 14 bases between. Germline V gives CDR1 SGHTA, CDR2 FQGNSA. The CDR3 extends over 14 amino acids. The CDR3 here is CASSLAPLGDAQYF. The DNA of the CDR3 is TGTGCCAGCAGCTTAGCCCCCCTAGGCGATGCGCAGTATTTT. Looking up the rest from reference TRBV7-2 and TRBJ2-3 gives the full variable domain: GAGVSQSPSNKVTEKGKDVELRCDPISGHTALYWYRQSLGQGLEFLIYFQGNSAPDKSGLPSDRFSAERTGGSVSTLTIQRTQQEDSAVYLCASSLAPLGDAQYFGPGTRLTVL.

The chain links TRBV29-1 to TRBJ2-1; 7 bases match TRBD1. CDR3 size: 13 residues. Germline assignment: CDR1 SQVTM and CDR2 ANQGSEA. V gave up 3 bases and J gave up 2 bases; unmatched junction bases: 1. The CDR3 protein is CSVDRGTYNEQFF. CDR3 DNA sequence: TGCAGCGTTGACAGGGGGACCTACAATGAGCAGTTCTTC.

The CDR3 DNA reads as TGTGCTAGTGGGCTGGCGGCGGGCGCCGGGGAGCTGTTTTTT. Its translation is CASGLAAGAGELFF. This chain links TRBV12-5 with TRBJ2-2; D possibly corresponds to TRBD2 (5 bases). The CDR3 contains 14 residues. Germline CDR1 is LGHNT and CDR2 is FRNRAP. V was clipped by 6 bases and J by 6 bases, with 14 bases between them. Full variable domain (rest looked up from reference TRBV12-5 and TRBJ2-2): DARVTQTPRHKVTEMGQEVTMRCQPILGHNTVFWYRQTMMQGLELLAYFRNRAPLDDSGMPKDRFSAEMPDATLATLKIQPSEPRDSAVYFCASGLAAGAGELFFGEGSRLTVL.

This clone has only a few counts. The chain is built from TRBV11-2 and TRBJ2-7, with D possibly matching TRBD2 (6 bases). The CDR3 spans 14 residues. The germline gives CDR1 SGHAT, CDR2 FQNNGV. Trimming cost V 4 bases and J 6 bases, with 16 bases left between them. CDR3 sequence reads: CASSSLVLGGEQYF. CDR3 sequence (DNA): TGTGCCAGCAGCTCCTTGGTCCTCGGGGGCGAGCAGTACTTC.

There are a few counts of this clone. This chain connects TRBV28 to TRBJ1-5, with D possibly TRBD1 on 5 matching bases. Germline CDR1 MDHEN, CDR2 SYDVKM. The length of the CDR3 is 19 residues. The germline V and J ends were trimmed by 5 bases and 4 bases, with 27 bases remaining between them. The CDR3 region is CASSKPLGAGRIPNQPQHF. CDR3 in DNA: TGTGCCAGCAGTAAACCCCTTGGGGCAGGGAGGATTCCAAATCAGCCCCAGCATTTT.

Points on this clone: At one boundary the junction diverges from the germline segment, which might be a read error. At the DNA level, this CDR3 is encoded by other sequences in the same sample as well. The chain links TRBV11-3 to TRBJ2-7; a weak D match, TRBD1 (5 bases). The CDR3 sequence is 14 residues long. Germline lookup yields CDR1 SGHNT and CDR2 YENEEA. CDR3 amino acids: CASSLSGFIDEQYF. CDR3 coding DNA: TGTGCCAGTAGCTTATCAGGGTTCATCGACGAGCAGTACTTC.

V usage is TRBV18 and J usage is TRBJ2-1, with 14 bases lining up with TRBD2. This CDR3 is built from 15 residues. The V gene end was trimmed by 5 bases and the J gene end by 8 bases; junction bases not matched to a gene: 5. CDR1 KGHSH and CDR2 LQKENI come from the germline V gene. The CDR3 DNA sequence: TGTGCCAGCTCAGCTCCGGGACTAGCGGGAGATGAGCAGTTCTTC. It translates to CASSAPGLAGDEQFF.

This clone appeared many times. In nucleotides, the CDR3 is TGTGCCAGCAGCTTAGCTAGACTGGCTGCCAATGAGCAGTTCTTC. Translating gives CASSLARLAANEQFF. This rearrangement joins TRBV11-2 to TRBJ2-1, with unresolved D. CDR3 length: 15 amino acids. Trimming took 1 base from V and 6 from J, leaving 13 bases between them. Germline CDR1 is SGHAT and CDR2 is FQNNGV.

The V gene is TRBV29-1, the J gene TRBJ2-3; D possibly matches TRBD1 or TRBD2 (5 bases each). Germline-derived CDR1 and CDR2 are SQVTM and ANQGSEA. The V end lost 8 bases, the J end lost 4 bases, and 19 bases lay between the germline ends. The CDR3 has 14 residues. The CDR3 sequence: CSSKGPLSSDTQYF. CDR3 nucleotides: TGCAGCTCTAAGGGACCCCTCTCCTCAGATACGCAGTATTTT.